Below are 3 T cell receptor beta chains sequenced from a single sample in a study of blood T cells in healthy people across ages. PCR was performed a second time for about 7 to 11 cycles using a sample-barcoded 5' primer and a J-beta primer mix. One entry per CDR3 protein results from TCRdb running MiXCR on the 5' RACE reads. This sample carries approximately 690,000 distinct CDR3 sequences, about 54% of them seen once, and the ten largest clones take about two fifths. Specimen: blood. Every receptor here comes from a man aged 55 to 70 in good health.

J is TRBJ2-1 and V is TRBV12-3 or TRBV12-4; D uncertain. V was clipped by 1 base and J by 2 bases, with 6 bases between them. The CDR3 totals 14 residues. This CDR3 reads CASSLGIAYNEQFF. The DNA of the CDR3 is TGTGCCAGCAGTTTAGGAATTGCCTACAATGAGCAGTTCTTC.

This clonotype was observed a few times. V and J are TRBV6-6 and TRBJ1-1; D uncertain. The CDR3 has 12 residues. Germline loops: CDR1 MNHNY, CDR2 SVGAGI (reference sequence). The germline V and J ends were trimmed by 3 bases and 4 bases, with 6 bases remaining between them. The CDR3 DNA sequence: TGTGCCAGCAGTTATTTGGGCACTGAAGCTTTCTTT. Encoded protein: CASSYLGTEAFF.

The chain employs TRBV6-6 and TRBJ1-6, with 7 bases fitting TRBD1. Germline trimming cut 0 bases from V and 6 bases from J; bases unmatched to any gene: 8. Germline CDR1 and CDR2: MNHNY and SVGAGI (reference sequence). The CDR3 totals 17 residues. Here the CDR3 reads CASSYSKTGSLNSPLHF. The CDR3 DNA is TGTGCCAGCAGTTACTCGAAGACAGGGAGTCTTAATTCACCCCTCCACTTT.